The clone carrying this T cell receptor (beta chain) was recorded a few times. The antigen remains undetermined. Researchers took blood at baseline, on cycle 4 day 1, and on cycle 7 day 1. Assay used: immunoSEQ multiplex PCR; TCRdb lists only in-frame clones, some missing. This table has some 80,000 clones, more than 80% appearing once. The sample belongs to a study of OX40 agonist ivuxolimab in advanced cancers. Study summary: Patients in dose escalation had liver, melanoma, kidney or head and neck cancers. Prior checkpoint blockade (anti-PD-1, anti-PD-L1 or anti-CTLA-4) was permitted; 40% had it. Study observations and caveats: Clonal expansion from baseline to week 6 occurred in both CD4+ and CD8+ T cells.

CDR3 length: 14 amino acids. CDR1 is MNHEY and CDR2 is SMNVEV in the germline V gene (reference sequence). With 7 bases clipped from V and 2 bases from J, the junction kept 6 bases outside the gene matches. The TCR originated in an adult with an advanced solid tumor such as melanoma, head and neck, liver or kidney cancer. Here the sequenced sample was CD4+ or CD8+ T cells sorted from blood, taken in a trial of the OX40 agonist ivuxolimab. The chain employs TRBV27 and TRBJ1-1, with 8 nucleotides matching TRBD1. The chain's CDR3 is CASTRTGLNTEAFF. In nucleotides, the CDR3 is TGTGCCAGCACGCGGACAGGGCTCAACACTGAAGCTTTCTTT.